Below, one T cell receptor beta chain is given with its context. As yet, its antigen is unknown. PBMCs, at least 6.5 million per sample, were isolated. Per sample, at least 6 micrograms of total RNA were extracted. Germline V CDR1 and CDR2: GTSNPN, SVGIG (reference sequence). V lost 7 bases and J lost 0, with 15 bases in between. CDR3 length equals 14 residues. The source of the sample is a study of blood T cells in healthy people across ages. A second PCR of roughly 7 to 11 cycles used a sample-barcoded 5' primer and a J-beta primer mix. MiXCR, run by TCRdb on the 5' RACE reads, gives a single entry per CDR3 protein. The sample has 800,000 to 900,000 distinct CDR3 sequences, roughly 60% seen once; the top ten hold 25% to 30%. Notes on the study in general: PBMCs left unsorted prevented a conclusive naive versus antigen-experienced comparison.

The material sequenced was blood. The receptor was derived from a man in his thirties or forties in good health. The chain combines TRBV30 with TRBJ1-1; D remains unclear. DNA for the CDR3: TGTGCCTTCCAACAGACAAGAATGAACACTGAAGCTTTCTTT. Protein sequence: CAFQQTRMNTEAFF. Using reference TRBV30 and TRBJ1-1 for the parts outside the CDR3, the full variable domain is SQTIHQWPATLVQPVGSPLSLECTVEGTSNPNLYWYRQAAGRGLQLLFYSVGIGQISSEVPQNLSASRPQDRQFILSSKKLLLSDSGFYLCAFQQTRMNTEAFFGQGTRLTVV.